The 17 T cell receptor beta chains listed next were all sequenced from one sample in a study of human thymus T cells (TCRdb year 2020). The library was made by the immunoSEQ multiplex PCR assay. TCRdb provides this immuneACCESS table in a form limited to in-frame rearrangements. Some clones are lacking; in checked studies, under half of them reflect an unresolved V gene, and why the rest are absent is not known. The sample data list around 120,000 clones, and just under 95% of these were observed just once. Of the sample, 0.02% to 0.025% falls within the top ten clones. The thymus tissue came from surgical resects taken out during corrective cardiac surgery. Sequencing was carried out using thymus tissue. Source of these receptors: a boy under two years old with a congenital heart defect but otherwise immunologically healthy.

The rearrangement links TRBV5-1 to TRBJ2-7; perhaps TRBD2 as D (5 bases). V lost 0 bases and J lost 5, with 18 bases in between. This CDR3 has 16 amino acids. Germline V lookup: CDR1 SGHRS, CDR2 YFSETQ. CDR3 coding DNA: TGCGCCAGCAGCTTGGCCAACTGGGAGAGGGTCCACGAGCAGTACTTC. This codes for CASSLANWERVHEQYF.

The rearrangement uses TRBV14 and TRBJ1-1; 12 bases are a match to TRBD1. CDR3 length: 16 residues. The V gene's germline CDR1 is SGHDN and CDR2 FVKESK. V shed 2 bases, J shed 5 bases, and the junction held 6 bases outside the gene matches. CDR3 sequence reads: CASSQWDRGRETEAFF. CDR3 in DNA: TGTGCCAGCAGCCAATGGGACAGGGGGCGCGAGACTGAAGCTTTCTTT.

This chain joins TRBV15 and TRBJ2-7, with 12 nucleotides matching TRBD1. Germline values: CDR1 LNHNV, CDR2 YYDKDF (reference sequence). This CDR3 spans 15 amino acids. Trimming removed 2 bases from V and 5 bases from J; junction bases left unmatched: 4. The CDR3 DNA is TGTGCCACCAGCAGATGGGGACAGGGGGCGAACGAGCAGTACTTC. Amino acids: CATSRWGQGANEQYF.

The chain uses TRBV28 and TRBJ2-1; D remains ambiguous. Germline assignment: CDR1 MDHEN and CDR2 SYDVKM. The CDR3 is 12 residues long. V dropped 4 bases and J dropped 4 bases, with 5 bases sitting between them. This CDR3 reads CASSSVYNEQFF. In DNA form, the CDR3 reads TGTGCCAGCAGTTCGGTTTACAATGAGCAGTTCTTC.

The rearrangement uses TRBV18 and TRBJ1-3; D is ambiguous. CDR1 and CDR2 from the germline V gene are KGHSH and LQKENI. V lost 3 bases, J lost 4 bases, and 16 bases lay in between. CDR3 size: 16 residues. CDR3 loop: CASSPPVAGKGNTIYF. The CDR3 coding sequence is TGTGCCAGCTCACCCCCGGTTGCGGGCAAAGGAAACACCATATATTTT.

In regard to this clone: One end of the junction is discordant with germline, which a read error may explain. The chain combines TRBV6-5 with TRBJ2-7; D call uncertain. This CDR3 contains 9 residues. The germline V gene has CDR1 MNHEY and CDR2 SVGAGI. The CDR3 region is CASSDQQSF. The CDR3 region has the DNA TGTGCCAGCAGTGACCAGCAATCCTTC.

V and J are TRBV9 and TRBJ2-1; D remains ambiguous. Germline CDR1 SGDLS, CDR2 YYNGEE. CDR3 size: 12 residues. With 4 bases removed from V and 8 bases from J, the gap between germline ends came to 10 bases. CDR3 in DNA: TGTGCCAGCAGCCCCAGCAGCTATGAGCAGTTCTTC. Translated, it gives CASSPSSYEQFF.

The chain uses TRBV12-5 and TRBJ2-7, with 10 nucleotides matching TRBD1. Germline V gene sequence: CDR1 LGHNT, CDR2 FRNRAP. V shed 5 bases and J 3 bases; nucleotides not matched to a gene: 4. CDR3 size: 14 residues. CDR3 in DNA: TGTGCTAGTGGTCGCGGACAGGGGGGCTACGAGCAGTACTTC. Amino acids: CASGRGQGGYEQYF.

The genes are TRBV4-1 and TRBJ1-6; D ambiguous. V was trimmed by 4 bases and J by 9 bases, leaving 19 bases between them. This CDR3 has 16 residues. The germline CDR1 and CDR2 sequences are MGHRA and YSYEKL. CDR3 amino acids: CASSPKKTKKGSPLHF. The CDR3 DNA reads as TGCGCCAGCAGCCCCAAAAAGACCAAAAAGGGTTCACCCCTCCACTTT.

This chain links TRBV25-1 with TRBJ1-6, with TRBD1 identical over 8 bases. V lost 3 bases to trimming and J lost 7 bases; unmatched junction nucleotides: 11. CDR1 is MGHDK, CDR2 SYGVNS, per germline. This CDR3 spans 17 amino acids. The CDR3 loop reads CASSDSSTGVGNSPLHF. Written as DNA, the CDR3 is TGTGCCAGCAGTGACTCCTCGACAGGGGTCGGCAATTCACCCCTCCACTTT.

On this clone itself: Other DNA sequences of this sample code for an identical CDR3. This chain joins TRBV9 and TRBJ2-5; D remains ambiguous. CDR3 length: 11 residues. Trimming pared 3 bases from V and 5 bases from J, leaving 5 bases between. Per germline, CDR1 SGDLS and CDR2 YYNGEE. This CDR3 reads CASSAGETQYF. The CDR3 nucleotides are TGTGCCAGCAGCGCCGGTGAGACCCAGTACTTC.

CDR3 protein: CASTSGGAGELFF. DNA of the CDR3: TGTGCCAGCACTAGCGGGGGGGCCGGGGAGCTGTTTTTT. The chain joins TRBV2 to TRBJ2-2; 12 positions match TRBD2. The V segment lost 7 bases and the J segment 6 bases; nucleotides outside the gene matches: 0. The CDR3 loop spans 13 amino acids. Looked up from germline, CDR1 is SNHLY and CDR2 is FYNNEI.

The chain recombines TRBV10-3 with TRBJ1-3; D is possibly TRBD1 (6 bases). Germline assignment: CDR1 ENHRY and CDR2 SYGVKD. Trimming took 8 bases from V and 3 from J, leaving 23 bases between them. The CDR3 has 17 residues. The CDR3 sequence is CAIDTPLGALSGNTIYF. The CDR3 DNA follows: TGTGCCATCGACACCCCGCTGGGGGCCTTAAGTGGAAACACCATATATTTT.

A few counts support this clone. The V and J genes are TRBV10-3 and TRBJ2-7; D possibly corresponds to TRBD2 (6 bases). The CDR3 loop spans 11 amino acids. Trimming cost V 11 bases and J 6 bases, with 14 bases left between them. Germline lookup yields CDR1 ENHRY and CDR2 SYGVKD. DNA for the CDR3: TGTGCCGTCACACGGGGGTCCGAGCAGTACTTC. Its protein is CAVTRGSEQYF.

The V gene is TRBV5-1, the J gene TRBJ2-3; D may correspond to TRBD1 or TRBD2 (6 bases each). CDR3 size: 16 residues. V lost 0 bases and J 1 base, leaving 12 bases between the germline ends. Germline lookup yields CDR1 SGHRS and CDR2 YFSETQ. Written as DNA, the CDR3 is TGCGCCAGCAGCTTGGGCTGGGGGGCGGGCACAGATACGCAGTATTTT. Translation: CASSLGWGAGTDTQYF.

This chain joins TRBV28 and TRBJ1-1; D uncertain. The CDR3 spans 15 residues. V was pared by 0 bases and J by 9 bases, with 17 bases between. Per the germline V gene, CDR1 is MDHEN and CDR2 is SYDVKM. The CDR3, as DNA: TGTGCCAGCAGTTTATGGATGGCCCGACCTACCAAAGCTTTCTTT. Protein sequence: CASSLWMARPTKAFF.

This clone was recorded only once. The rearrangement links TRBV14 to TRBJ2-7; 9 positions match TRBD2. Germline values: CDR1 SGHDN, CDR2 FVKESK. The CDR3 contains 14 residues. With 4 bases clipped from V and 6 bases from J, the junction kept 7 bases outside the gene matches. The CDR3: CASSPKRGVSEQYF. The CDR3 DNA follows: TGTGCCAGCAGCCCAAAGCGGGGGGTGAGCGAGCAGTACTTC.